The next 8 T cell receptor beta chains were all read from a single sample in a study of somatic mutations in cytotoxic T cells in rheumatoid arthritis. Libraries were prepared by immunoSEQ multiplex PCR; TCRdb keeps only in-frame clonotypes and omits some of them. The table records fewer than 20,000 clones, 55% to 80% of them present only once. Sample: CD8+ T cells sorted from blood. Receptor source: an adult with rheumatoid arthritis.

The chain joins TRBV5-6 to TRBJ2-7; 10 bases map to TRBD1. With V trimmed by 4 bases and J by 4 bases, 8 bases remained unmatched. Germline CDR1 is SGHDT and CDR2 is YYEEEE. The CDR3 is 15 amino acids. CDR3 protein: CASSGWTGGPYEQYF. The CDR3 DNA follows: TGTGCCAGCAGCGGTTGGACAGGGGGACCTTACGAGCAGTACTTC.

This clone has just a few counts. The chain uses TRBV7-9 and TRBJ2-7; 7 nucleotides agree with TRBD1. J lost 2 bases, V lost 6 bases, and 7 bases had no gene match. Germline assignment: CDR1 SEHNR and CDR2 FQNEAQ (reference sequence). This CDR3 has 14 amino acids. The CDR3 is CASRETGLTYEQYF. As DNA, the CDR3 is TGTGCCAGCAGGGAGACAGGGTTGACCTACGAGCAGTACTTC.

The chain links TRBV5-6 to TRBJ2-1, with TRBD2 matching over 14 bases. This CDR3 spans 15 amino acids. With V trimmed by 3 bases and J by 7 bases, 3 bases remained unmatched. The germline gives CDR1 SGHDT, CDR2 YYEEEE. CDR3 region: CASSSRTSGRNEQFF. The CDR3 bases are TGTGCCAGCAGCTCCCGGACTAGCGGGAGGAATGAGCAGTTCTTC.

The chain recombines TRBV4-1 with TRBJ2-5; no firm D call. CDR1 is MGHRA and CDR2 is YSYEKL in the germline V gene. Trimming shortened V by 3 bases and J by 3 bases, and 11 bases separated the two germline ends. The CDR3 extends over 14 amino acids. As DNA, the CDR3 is TGCGCCAGCAGCCACGAGCCTGGAAAAGAGACCCAGTACTTC. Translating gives CASSHEPGKETQYF.

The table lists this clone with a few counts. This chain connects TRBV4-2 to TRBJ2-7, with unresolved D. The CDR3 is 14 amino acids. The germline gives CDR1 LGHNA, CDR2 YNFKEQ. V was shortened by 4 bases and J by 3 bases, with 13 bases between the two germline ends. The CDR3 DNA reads TGTGCCAGCAGCCCTGCCGAGGTTGTCTACGAGCAGTACTTC. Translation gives CASSPAEVVYEQYF.

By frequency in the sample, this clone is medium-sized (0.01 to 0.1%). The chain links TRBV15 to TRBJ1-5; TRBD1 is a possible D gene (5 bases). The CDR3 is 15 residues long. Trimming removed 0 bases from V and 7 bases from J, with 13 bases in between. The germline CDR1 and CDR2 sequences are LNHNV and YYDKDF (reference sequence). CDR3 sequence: CATSRDRGGAQPQHF. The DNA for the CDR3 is TGTGCCACCAGCAGAGATCGGGGGGGAGCCCAGCCCCAGCATTTT.

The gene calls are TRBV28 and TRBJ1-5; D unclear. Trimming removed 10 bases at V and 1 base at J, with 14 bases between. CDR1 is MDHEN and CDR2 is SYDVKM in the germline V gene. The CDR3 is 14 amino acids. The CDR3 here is CATSWTESNQPQHF. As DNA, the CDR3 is TGTGCCACCTCCTGGACGGAGAGCAATCAGCCCCAGCATTTT.

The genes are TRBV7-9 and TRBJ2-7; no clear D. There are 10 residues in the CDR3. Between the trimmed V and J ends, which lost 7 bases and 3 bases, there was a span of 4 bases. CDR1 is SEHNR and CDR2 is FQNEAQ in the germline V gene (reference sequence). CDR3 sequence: CASILYEQYF. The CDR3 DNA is TGTGCCAGCATCCTCTACGAGCAGTACTTC.